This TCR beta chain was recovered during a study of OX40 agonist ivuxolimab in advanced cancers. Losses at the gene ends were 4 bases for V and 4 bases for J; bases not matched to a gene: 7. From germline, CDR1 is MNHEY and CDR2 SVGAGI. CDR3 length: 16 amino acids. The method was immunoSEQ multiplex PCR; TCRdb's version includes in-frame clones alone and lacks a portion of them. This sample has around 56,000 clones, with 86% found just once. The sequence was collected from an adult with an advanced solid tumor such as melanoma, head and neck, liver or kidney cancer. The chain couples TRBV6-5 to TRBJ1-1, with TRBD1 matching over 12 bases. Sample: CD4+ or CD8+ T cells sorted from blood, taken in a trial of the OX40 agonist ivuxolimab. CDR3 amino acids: CASSSGTGGDGTEAFF. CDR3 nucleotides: TGTGCCAGCAGTTCAGGGACAGGGGGCGACGGCACTGAAGCTTTCTTT.